A single sample gave rise to the 32 T cell receptor beta chains below, sequenced in a study of blood T cell repertoires in COVID-19 (dated by TCRdb to 2018 to 2021). Library preparation was by the immunoSEQ multiplex PCR assay. TCRdb stores this immuneACCESS table with in-frame sequences only. Part of the clones is absent; in the studies checked, under half of the shortfall reflects unresolved V genes, and no reason is known for the rest. The table for this sample lists about 190,000 clones; around 90% of them were counted only once. The ten largest clones capture about 7% of the sample. The material sequenced was peripheral blood. The receptor source for this set is a man aged 40-49 years with acute or convalescent COVID-19.

V gene TRBV5-6 combines with J gene TRBJ2-1, with 10 bases aligning to TRBD1. Germline CDR1 is SGHDT and CDR2 is YYEEEE. J lost 4 bases, V lost 4 bases, and 5 bases had no gene match. CDR3 length equals 15 residues. CDR3 region: CASSIGQGEYNEQFF. In nucleotides, the CDR3 is TGTGCCAGCAGCATAGGACAGGGGGAGTACAATGAGCAGTTCTTC.

The count of this clone is one. The rearrangement links TRBV21-1 to TRBJ2-5; the table's D call TRBD2 went unverified against the DNA. TRBV21-1 is reported as a pseudogene. CDR3 size: 17 residues. Here the CDR3 DNA reads TGTGCCAGCAGCACCCCCCCGGAGAAGTCCGGTGAAGGGACCCAGTACTTC. It translates to CASSTPPEKSGEGTQYF.

This clone appeared a single time. This chain uses TRBV6-1 with TRBJ2-7; tentative D call: TRBD2 (7 bases). CDR1 is MNHNS, CDR2 SASEGT, per germline. V lost 2 bases, J lost 1 base, and 15 bases lay in between. This CDR3 is 16 amino acids long. The CDR3 spells CASSELGRGESYEQYF. The CDR3 region has the DNA TGTGCCAGCAGTGAACTGGGGAGGGGGGAGTCCTACGAGCAGTACTTC.

The V and J genes are TRBV29-1 and TRBJ1-2, with unresolved D. Deletions cut 3 bases from V and 4 bases from J, with 15 bases between. Germline assignment: CDR1 SQVTM and CDR2 ANQGSEA. This CDR3 region has 14 residues. The CDR3 DNA reads as TGCAGCGTTGAGAGGGTCCAGACTACCTATGGCTACACCTTC. Protein: CSVERVQTTYGYTF.

In this sample, this clone turned up once. The chain couples TRBV6-1 to TRBJ2-1; 10 nucleotides agree with TRBD2. J lost 1 base, V lost 1 base, and 7 bases had no gene match. Germline lookup yields CDR1 MNHNS and CDR2 SASEGT. This CDR3 contains 18 residues. The DNA for the CDR3 is TGTGCCAGCAGTGAAGGTTCGAGCGGGGGGGCGTCCTACAATGAGCAGTTCTTC. This sequence encodes CASSEGSSGGASYNEQFF.

The CDR3 here is CAWREIAGVYSEQFF. The CDR3 DNA sequence: TGTGCCTGGAGAGAAATAGCGGGGGTTTACTCTGAGCAGTTCTTC. This chain connects TRBV30 to TRBJ2-1, with TRBD2 matching 9 bases. CDR1 and CDR2 from the germline V gene are GTSNPN and SVGIG (reference sequence). This CDR3 comprises 15 residues. Trimming removed 3 bases from V and 9 bases from J; junction bases left unmatched: 12.

The chain combines TRBV10-3 with TRBJ2-7; 10 bases match TRBD1. The germline gives CDR1 ENHRY, CDR2 SYGVKD. After removal of 6 bases from V and 2 bases from J, the junction contained 4 bases not matched to a gene. CDR3 size: 14 residues. In DNA, the CDR3 is TGTGCCATCAGCCCGGGACAGGGGCCCTACGAGCAGTACTTC. Encoded protein: CAISPGQGPYEQYF.

The V and J genes are TRBV2 and TRBJ1-6, with D perhaps TRBD1 (5 bases). Trimming removed 6 bases from V and 11 bases from J, with 17 bases in between. This CDR3 is built from 14 residues. The germline gives CDR1 SNHLY, CDR2 FYNNEI. CDR3 coding DNA: TGTGCCAGCAGGGAGCGGGGGGTTGGTCCACCCCTCCACTTT. Translating it yields CASRERGVGPPLHF.

The chain employs TRBV6-5 and TRBJ1-2; D is perhaps TRBD1 (6 bases). The CDR3 is 15 amino acids. The V end lost 0 bases, the J end lost 2 bases, and 10 bases lay between the germline ends. CDR1 is MNHEY, CDR2 SVGAGI, per germline. The CDR3 DNA follows: TGTGCCAGCAGTTACTCGCAGGGGCCAAACTATGGCTACACCTTC. Translated, it gives CASSYSQGPNYGYTF.

The J gene is TRBJ2-6, the V gene TRBV4-1; D possibly corresponds to TRBD1 (6 bases). The CDR3 length is 18 residues. Germline CDR1 and CDR2: MGHRA and YSYEKL. Trimming shortened V by 3 bases and J by 0 bases, and 15 bases separated the two germline ends. CDR3 amino acids: CASSQVAQQGSGANVLTF. CDR3 sequence (DNA): TGCGCCAGCAGCCAGGTGGCTCAACAGGGCTCTGGGGCCAACGTCCTGACTTTC.

This chain joins TRBV7-9 and TRBJ2-3, with 9 bases fitting TRBD2. Germline assignment: CDR1 SEHNR and CDR2 FQNEAQ (reference sequence). The CDR3 is 17 residues long. V lost 0 bases to trimming and J lost 9 bases; unmatched junction nucleotides: 13. CDR3 sequence reads: CASSLAVAGGPLGTQYF. The CDR3 nucleotides are TGTGCCAGCAGCTTAGCGGTCGCGGGGGGGCCTCTTGGGACGCAGTATTTT.

The V and J genes are TRBV29-1 and TRBJ2-5; D perhaps matches TRBD2 (6 bases). Looked up from germline, CDR1 is SQVTM and CDR2 is ANQGSEA. The CDR3 consists of 13 residues. The V gene lost 4 bases and the J gene lost 5 bases, with 14 bases spanning the gap. This chain's CDR3 is CSVGHSAGETQYF. In DNA form, the CDR3 reads TGCAGCGTTGGGCACAGCGCGGGGGAGACCCAGTACTTC.

The chain joins TRBV30 to TRBJ2-3; possibly TRBD2 for D (5 bases). The CDR3 sequence is 13 residues long. From germline, CDR1 is GTSNPN and CDR2 SVGIG (reference sequence). The germline V and J ends were trimmed by 0 bases and 4 bases, with 8 bases remaining between them. CDR3 residues: CAWSVLEADTQYF. The CDR3 DNA follows: TGTGCCTGGAGTGTCCTGGAGGCAGATACGCAGTATTTT.

This rearrangement joins TRBV5-1 to TRBJ2-5, with D perhaps TRBD1 (5 bases). This CDR3 spans 16 amino acids. The germline CDR1 and CDR2 sequences are SGHRS and YFSETQ. Deletions cut 3 bases from V and 3 bases from J, with 18 bases between. The CDR3 loop is CASSSATVFLKETQYF. For the CDR3, the DNA is TGCGCCAGCAGCTCGGCGACAGTTTTCTTGAAAGAGACCCAGTACTTC.

CDR3: CASSDGVLAGGTGELFF. CDR3 DNA sequence: TGCGCCAGCAGTGACGGAGTTCTAGCGGGGGGTACCGGGGAGCTGTTTTTT. The chain has TRBV10-1 and TRBJ2-2; 11 bases are shared with TRBD2. The CDR3 contains 17 residues. Losses at the gene ends were 3 bases for V and 5 bases for J; bases not matched to a gene: 8. Germline values: CDR1 WNHNN, CDR2 SYGVQD (reference sequence).

Notes on this clone: Different DNA sequences within this sample yield the same CDR3. This sequence joins TRBV19 and TRBJ2-7; 8 bases match TRBD1. Germline V CDR1 and CDR2: LNHDA, SQIVND (reference sequence). The CDR3 has 15 amino acids. The V gene end was trimmed by 3 bases and the J gene end by 2 bases; junction bases not matched to a gene: 6. This chain's CDR3 is CASSIGQGAPYEQYF. The CDR3 DNA follows: TGTGCCAGTAGTATTGGGCAGGGGGCGCCCTACGAGCAGTACTTC.

This clone was observed once. The chain uses TRBV2 and TRBJ1-2; no clear D gene. This CDR3 region has 13 residues. With 6 bases removed from V and 6 bases from J, the gap between germline ends came to 14 bases. Germline V gene data show CDR1 as SNHLY and CDR2 as FYNNEI. CDR3 sequence (DNA): TGTGCCAGCAGATATACTACTGAGGATGGCTACACCTTC. It is translated as CASRYTTEDGYTF.

V usage is TRBV5-1 and J usage is TRBJ1-5, with TRBD1 as a possible D gene (6 bases). This CDR3 is built from 15 residues. CDR1 is SGHRS, CDR2 YFSETQ, per germline. V was pared by 0 bases and J by 1 base, with 8 bases between. The CDR3 nucleotides are TGCGCCAGCAGCTTGGTGGGGGCAAGCAATCAGCCCCAGCATTTT. It translates to CASSLVGASNQPQHF.

The V gene is TRBV29-1, the J gene TRBJ2-1; D uncertain. The CDR3 consists of 14 residues. The V end lost 6 bases, the J end lost 0 bases, and 12 bases lay between the germline ends. Germline CDR1 and CDR2: SQVTM and ANQGSEA. The CDR3 spells CSVIDTSSYNEQFF. In DNA form, the CDR3 reads TGCAGCGTGATCGACACCAGCTCCTACAATGAGCAGTTCTTC.

The chain has TRBV10-3 and TRBJ1-2, with D tentatively TRBD1 (6 bases). The germline V gene encodes CDR1 ENHRY and CDR2 SYGVKD. The CDR3 is 15 amino acids. Trimming stripped 0 bases from V and 7 bases from J, with 15 bases between. CDR3 region: CAISESVTGWGGYTF. CDR3 bases: TGTGCCATCAGTGAGTCCGTGACAGGTTGGGGTGGCTACACCTTC.

The chain recombines TRBV10-3 with TRBJ2-7; the D gene is possibly TRBD1 (6 bases). There are 13 residues in the CDR3. CDR1 ENHRY and CDR2 SYGVKD come from the germline V gene. V dropped 3 bases and J dropped 4 bases, with 10 bases sitting between them. In DNA form, the CDR3 reads TGTGCCATCAGTGAAACGACAGGATACGAGCAGTACTTC. It yields the protein CAISETTGYEQYF.

This rearrangement joins TRBV5-4 to TRBJ2-1; tentative D call: TRBD1 (6 bases). The CDR3 sequence is 13 residues long. Germline loops: CDR1 SGHNT, CDR2 YYREEE (reference sequence). V lost 4 bases, J lost 10 bases, and 15 bases lay in between. Written as DNA, the CDR3 is TGTGCCAGCAGCCCCGACAGGACTTGGGAGCAGTTCTTC. It yields the protein CASSPDRTWEQFF.

The chain carries TRBV27 and TRBJ2-1, with 7 bases identical to TRBD1. Germline CDR1 is MNHEY and CDR2 is SMNVEV (reference sequence). With V trimmed by 3 bases and J by 5 bases, 16 bases remained unmatched. The CDR3 is made up of 18 amino acids. CDR3 protein: CASSLWHTQGEQNNEQFF. CDR3 nucleotides: TGTGCCAGCAGTTTGTGGCATACCCAGGGGGAGCAAAACAATGAGCAGTTCTTC.

This chain links TRBV5-1 with TRBJ2-7, with 7 bases fitting TRBD1. CDR3 length: 14 amino acids. J lost 0 bases, V lost 4 bases, and 4 bases had no gene match. Germline loops: CDR1 SGHRS, CDR2 YFSETQ. CDR3 region: CASSSRGSSYEQYF. The DNA of the CDR3 is TGCGCCAGCAGCAGCAGGGGGAGCTCCTACGAGCAGTACTTC.

CDR3 nucleotide sequence: TGTGCCAGCAGCCTCAGGACACTTAAAGCAAATTCACCCCTCCACTTT. This encodes CASSLRTLKANSPLHF. V usage is TRBV7-9 and J usage is TRBJ1-6, with D possibly TRBD1 on 5 matching bases. Germline V lookup: CDR1 SEHNR, CDR2 FQNEAQ (reference sequence). The CDR3 covers 16 residues. V gave up 5 bases and J gave up 7 bases, with 18 bases separating them.

The gene calls are TRBV20-1 and TRBJ1-2; D not certain. Between the trimmed V and J ends, which lost 3 bases and 6 bases, there was a span of 8 bases. Germline assignment: CDR1 DFQATT and CDR2 SNEGSKA (reference sequence). This CDR3 region has 11 residues. The DNA of the CDR3 is TGCAGTGCTAGCGGGTTGGATGGCTACACCTTC. Translating it yields CSASGLDGYTF.

This chain links TRBV2 with TRBJ2-1; 9 bases are shared with TRBD2. The CDR3 sequence is 16 residues long. Germline loops: CDR1 SNHLY, CDR2 FYNNEI. V lost 3 bases to trimming and J lost 11 bases; unmatched junction nucleotides: 14. CDR3: CASSDQGSGGRDQQFF. DNA of the CDR3: TGTGCCAGCAGTGATCAAGGTAGCGGGGGCAGGGACCAGCAGTTCTTC.

The rearrangement uses TRBV30 and TRBJ2-3, with TRBD2 identical over 11 bases. The germline V gene encodes CDR1 GTSNPN and CDR2 SVGIG (reference sequence). The V and J ends lost 3 bases and 5 bases, in that order; junction bases with no gene match: 10. The CDR3 loop spans 16 amino acids. The CDR3 nucleotides are TGTGCCTGGAGCGCCCTTAGCGGGGGGGCGGGAGATACGCAGTATTTT. Its protein product is CAWSALSGGAGDTQYF.

V is TRBV7-7 and J is TRBJ2-2, with 9 bases lining up with TRBD2. The CDR3 spans 18 residues. V dropped 5 bases and J dropped 4; count of bases not matched to a gene: 14. Germline values: CDR1 SSHAT, CDR2 FNYEAQ (reference sequence). The CDR3 reads CASSPTSRASGVTGELFF. CDR3 in DNA: TGTGCCAGCAGCCCAACCTCGAGGGCTAGCGGGGTCACCGGGGAGCTGTTTTTT.

The chain links TRBV28 to TRBJ2-1; 10 nucleotides match TRBD1. The CDR3 totals 15 residues. Unmatched junction bases numbered 7, after V lost 3 bases and J lost 8 bases. Germline V lookup: CDR1 MDHEN, CDR2 SYDVKM. The CDR3 spells CASSFGRGQGHEQFF. The CDR3 coding sequence is TGTGCCAGCAGTTTTGGGCGGGGACAGGGGCATGAGCAGTTCTTC.

V usage is TRBV5-5 and J usage is TRBJ1-1; unclear D gene. Deletions cut 0 bases from V and 3 bases from J, with 9 bases between. In germline, CDR1 is SGHKS, CDR2 YYEKEE (reference sequence). The CDR3 is 14 amino acids. The CDR3 DNA follows: TGTGCCAGCAGCTTGGATCCGGGAGACACTGAAGCTTTCTTT. Protein: CASSLDPGDTEAFF. Looking up the rest from reference TRBV5-5 and TRBJ1-1 gives the full variable domain: DAGVTQSPTHLIKTRGQQVTLRCSPISGHKSVSWYQQVLGQGPQFIFQYYEKEERGRGNFPDRFSARQFPNYSSELNVNALLLGDSALYLCASSLDPGDTEAFFGQGTRLTVV.

The chain combines TRBV5-1 with TRBJ2-7; a possible D gene is TRBD2 (5 bases). From germline, CDR1 is SGHRS and CDR2 YFSETQ. The CDR3 length is 14 residues. V was pared by 4 bases and J by 3 bases, with 14 bases between. DNA of the CDR3: TGCGCCAGCAGCGCGGGCGGCGGATACTACGAGCAGTACTTC. Translating it yields CASSAGGGYYEQYF.